The T cell receptor beta chain described here comes from a study of blood T cell repertoires in COVID-19. Study summary: Samples of COVID-19 (acute and convalescent) were obtained from the United States, Italy and Spain. The cDNA or gDNA used as material had been derived from T cells, B-cell-depleted T cells, or PBMCs.

V lost 7 bases, J lost 0 bases, and 12 bases lay in between. The CDR3 runs to 14 residues. Germline values: CDR1 MNHEY, CDR2 SMNVEV (reference sequence). The repertoire was sequenced with immunoSEQ multiplex PCR; TCRdb's copy has only in-frame clones and lacks some. Here the sample spans about 350,000 clones, approximately 91% being singletons. Enrolled through a virtual design, the participants were between 18 and 89 years of age and came from around 25 US areas. It was within 2 weeks before study entry that exposed participants met a COVID-19 case. V usage is TRBV27 and J usage is TRBJ1-1; D is unresolved. The receptor was derived from a woman aged 25 to 39 who had been exposed to COVID-19. Sequenced material: PBMCs or T cells enriched from blood (not recorded which). The CDR3 loop is CASMDLGLNTEAFF. The CDR3 DNA follows: TGTGCCAGCATGGACTTGGGGTTGAACACTGAAGCTTTCTTT.